One TCR beta chain is described in this entry. These data originate in a study of blood T cell repertoires in COVID-19. Participants, about 18 to 90 years old, spanned 24 US areas. Individuals in the exposed group had encountered a COVID-19 case within 2 weeks preceding study entry. TCRdb's copy holds only in-frame clones and misses some; the assay was immunoSEQ multiplex PCR. The sample holds a few hundred thousand clones, just over 90% seen once. Germline CDR1 and CDR2: MNHEY and SMNVEV (reference sequence). There are 16 residues in the CDR3. V was clipped by 6 bases and J by 0 bases, with 17 bases between them.

V and J are TRBV27 and TRBJ1-2, with D maybe TRBD1 (6 bases). The source of this sequence is a woman aged 40 to 50 who had been exposed to COVID-19. Sequencing used PBMCs or T cells enriched from blood (not recorded which). Written as DNA, the CDR3 is TGTGCCAGCAGCGCCGCCGACAGGCCGACTAACTATGGCTACACCTTC. Translating it yields CASSAADRPTNYGYTF.